This TCR beta chain was recorded in a study of shared clonotypes between healthy human individuals. Study overall: Donors, aged 18 to 49, were a couple of women and a few men.

In the study's own analysis: Junction-only sequences produced by ImmunoSEQ had no quality scores, so filtering differed. Generated by immunoSEQ multiplex PCR, the TCRdb table keeps only in-frame clones and is missing some. From that table come the V and J calls and clone size; the DNA was used to work out D and trimming. The repertoire holds roughly 760,000 clones, with under 80% as singletons. The study, taken as a whole, reports: Memory subsets generally showed smaller estimated richness than naive subsets did. Rarefaction indicated that sorted-subset sequencing remained incomplete although depth was large.

In the case of this clone: What it binds is not known.

This clonotype originated in a young woman in good health. Input material: memory CD4+ T cells sorted from blood. Subset meaning: CD45RA-negative fraction.

CDR3 sequence reads: CASSLLPGLAAPYEQFF. CDR3 nucleotides: TGTGCCAGCAGCCTGTTACCGGGACTAGCGGCCCCATATGAGCAGTTCTTC. V is TRBV7-2 and J is TRBJ2-1; TRBD2 agrees at 11 bases. Germline V gives CDR1 SGHTA, CDR2 FQGNSA. The CDR3 length is 17 residues. The V gene end was trimmed by 5 bases and the J gene end by 8 bases; junction bases not matched to a gene: 14.